This T cell receptor beta chain came from a study of vaccination effects on CD4 cells after COVID-19. Sequencing used immunoSEQ multiplex PCR; TCRdb keeps in-frame clones, though not all of them. The data hold about 59,000 clones, with roughly 80% observed a single time. Regarding the study as a whole: Convalescent patients were scarce, and early post-infection timepoints were absent.

Under the ViraFEST assay, PBMC were stimulated with viral peptide pools so that antigen-specific CD4+ T cells expanded. Sequencing was performed afterwards. Isolation of CD4+ T cells took place after approximately 10 days of culture. The cohort was immunized with two doses of either the BNT162b2 or mRNA-1273 vaccine. Culturing of 1.5 million to 2 million PBMC per well took place with around 10 IU/ml IL-2 and 9 to 10 ug/ml peptides. This CDR3 spans 16 amino acids. Between the trimmed V and J ends, which lost 4 bases and 0 bases, there was a span of 14 bases. Germline CDR1 reads SGHKS; CDR2 reads YYEKEE (reference sequence). A word on this clone: Its antigen is not known.

This sequence was found in a human donor who received a COVID-19 vaccine. The V and J genes are TRBV5-5 and TRBJ2-1, with a tentative D call TRBD2 (5 bases). This sample comprised CD4+ T cells from PBMCs cultured with HCoV-OC43 spike peptides, obtained after COVID-19 vaccination. Noted subset: HCoV-OC43 spike overlapping peptide pool stimulation. In nucleotides, the CDR3 is TGTGCCAGCAGCCCATTAAAAGGGAGCTCCTACAATGAGCAGTTCTTC. It specifies CASSPLKGSSYNEQFF.